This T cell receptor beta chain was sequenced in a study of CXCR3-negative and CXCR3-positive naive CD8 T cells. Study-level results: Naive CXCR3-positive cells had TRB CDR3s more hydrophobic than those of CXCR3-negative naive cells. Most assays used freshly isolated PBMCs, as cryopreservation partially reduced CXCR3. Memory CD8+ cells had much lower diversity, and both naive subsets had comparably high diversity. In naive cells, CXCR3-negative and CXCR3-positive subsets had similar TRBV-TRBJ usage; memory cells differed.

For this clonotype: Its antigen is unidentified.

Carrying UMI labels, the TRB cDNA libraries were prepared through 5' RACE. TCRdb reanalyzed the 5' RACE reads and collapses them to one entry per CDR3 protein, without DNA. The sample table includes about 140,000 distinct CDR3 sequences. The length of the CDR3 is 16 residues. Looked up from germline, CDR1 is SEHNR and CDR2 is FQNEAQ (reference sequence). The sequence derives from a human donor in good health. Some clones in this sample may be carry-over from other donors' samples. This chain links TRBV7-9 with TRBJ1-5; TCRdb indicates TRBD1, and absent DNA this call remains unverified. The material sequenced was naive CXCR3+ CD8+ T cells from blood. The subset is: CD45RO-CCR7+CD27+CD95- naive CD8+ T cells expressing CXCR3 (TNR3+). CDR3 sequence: CASSPPDTGEHQPQHF.